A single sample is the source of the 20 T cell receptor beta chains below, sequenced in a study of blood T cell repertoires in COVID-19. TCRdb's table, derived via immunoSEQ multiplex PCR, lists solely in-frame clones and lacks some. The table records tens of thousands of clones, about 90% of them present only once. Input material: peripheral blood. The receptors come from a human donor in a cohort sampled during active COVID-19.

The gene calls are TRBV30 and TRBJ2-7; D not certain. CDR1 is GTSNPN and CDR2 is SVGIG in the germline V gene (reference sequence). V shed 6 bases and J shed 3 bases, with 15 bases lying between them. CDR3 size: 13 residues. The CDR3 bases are TGTGCCTGCGACCTCAGGCCCTACTACGAGCAGTACTTC. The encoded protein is CACDLRPYYEQYF.

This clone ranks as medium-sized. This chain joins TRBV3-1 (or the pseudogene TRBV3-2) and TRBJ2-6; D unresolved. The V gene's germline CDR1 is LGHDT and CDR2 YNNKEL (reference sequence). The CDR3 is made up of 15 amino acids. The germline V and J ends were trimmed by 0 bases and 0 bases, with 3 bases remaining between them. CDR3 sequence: CASSQDSSGANVLTF. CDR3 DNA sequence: TGTGCCAGCAGCCAAGACAGCTCTGGGGCCAACGTCCTGACTTTC.

The CDR3 sequence is CASSMTEENEKLFF. The CDR3 DNA reads TGTGCCAGTAGCATGACAGAAGAGAATGAAAAACTGTTTTTT. The gene calls are TRBV19 and TRBJ1-4, with a possible D match to TRBD1 (5 bases). Per the germline V gene, CDR1 is LNHDA and CDR2 is SQIVND (reference sequence). The length of the CDR3 is 14 residues. Trimming took 6 bases from V and 5 from J, leaving 13 bases between them.

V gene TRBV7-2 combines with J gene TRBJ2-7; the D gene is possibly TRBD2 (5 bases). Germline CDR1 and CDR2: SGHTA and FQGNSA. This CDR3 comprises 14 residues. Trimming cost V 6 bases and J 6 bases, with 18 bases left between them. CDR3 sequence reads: CASSPRVRGSEQYF. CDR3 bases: TGTGCCAGCAGTCCTAGGGTACGGGGATCCGAGCAGTACTTC.

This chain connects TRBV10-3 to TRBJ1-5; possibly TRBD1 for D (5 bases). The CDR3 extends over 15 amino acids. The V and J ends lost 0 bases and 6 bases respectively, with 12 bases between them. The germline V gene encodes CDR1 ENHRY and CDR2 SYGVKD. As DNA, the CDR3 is TGTGCCATCAGTGAGTCCCGCCCGGGGGTTCAGCCCCAGCATTTT. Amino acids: CAISESRPGVQPQHF.

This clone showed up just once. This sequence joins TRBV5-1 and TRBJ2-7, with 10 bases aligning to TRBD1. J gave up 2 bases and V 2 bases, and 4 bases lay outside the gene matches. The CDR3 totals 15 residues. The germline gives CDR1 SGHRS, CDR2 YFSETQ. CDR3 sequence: CASSFYGQGAYEQYF. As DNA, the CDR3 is TGCGCCAGCAGCTTCTACGGACAGGGGGCCTACGAGCAGTACTTC.

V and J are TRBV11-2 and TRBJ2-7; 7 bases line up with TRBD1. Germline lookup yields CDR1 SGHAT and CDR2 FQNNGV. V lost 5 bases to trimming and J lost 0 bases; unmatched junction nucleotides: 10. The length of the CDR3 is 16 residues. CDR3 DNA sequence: TGTGCCAGCAGCCCTTCTCTCGGGACAGCCTCCTACGAGCAGTACTTC. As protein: CASSPSLGTASYEQYF.

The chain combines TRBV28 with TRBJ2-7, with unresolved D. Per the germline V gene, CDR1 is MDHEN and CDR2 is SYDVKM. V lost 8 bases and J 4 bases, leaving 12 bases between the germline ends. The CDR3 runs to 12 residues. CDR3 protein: CASSENHYEQYF. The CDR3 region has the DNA TGTGCCAGCTCAGAAAACCATTACGAGCAGTACTTC. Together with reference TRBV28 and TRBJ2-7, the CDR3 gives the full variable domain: DVKVTQSSRYLVKRTGEKVFLECVQDMDHENMFWYRQDPGLGLRLIYFSYDVKMKEKGDIPEGYSVSREKKERFSLILESASTNQTSMYLCASSENHYEQYFGPGTRLTVT.

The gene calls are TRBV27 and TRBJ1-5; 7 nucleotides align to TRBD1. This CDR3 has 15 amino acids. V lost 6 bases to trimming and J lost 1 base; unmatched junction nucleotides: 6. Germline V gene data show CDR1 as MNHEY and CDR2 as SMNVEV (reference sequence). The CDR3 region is CASRLTGLSNQPQHF. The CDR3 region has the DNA TGTGCCAGCAGGCTGACAGGGTTAAGCAATCAGCCCCAGCATTTT.

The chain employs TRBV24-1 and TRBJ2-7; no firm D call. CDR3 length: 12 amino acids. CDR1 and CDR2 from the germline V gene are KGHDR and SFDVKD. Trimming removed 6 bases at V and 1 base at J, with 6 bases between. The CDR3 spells CATSSGSYEQYF. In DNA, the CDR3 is TGTGCCACCAGTTCAGGATCCTACGAGCAGTACTTC.

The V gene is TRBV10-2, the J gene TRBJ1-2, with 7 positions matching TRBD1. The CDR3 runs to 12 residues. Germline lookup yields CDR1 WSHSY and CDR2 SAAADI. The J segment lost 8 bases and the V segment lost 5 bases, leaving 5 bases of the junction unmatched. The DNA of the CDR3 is TGCGCCAGCAGTCGGGACAGAAAAGGCTACACCTTC. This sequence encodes CASSRDRKGYTF.

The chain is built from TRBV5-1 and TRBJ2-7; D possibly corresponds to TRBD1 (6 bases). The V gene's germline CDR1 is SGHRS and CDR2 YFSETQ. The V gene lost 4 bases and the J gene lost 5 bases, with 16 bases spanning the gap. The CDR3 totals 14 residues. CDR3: CASSPGHLEDEQYF. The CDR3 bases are TGCGCCAGCAGCCCGGGACATTTGGAAGACGAGCAGTACTTC.

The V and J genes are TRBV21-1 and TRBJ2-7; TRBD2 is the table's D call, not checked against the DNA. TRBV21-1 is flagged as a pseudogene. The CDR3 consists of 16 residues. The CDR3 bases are TGTGCCAGCAGCAAAGAACTAGCGGGGGGCCAGTACGAGCAGTACTTC. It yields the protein CASSKELAGGQYEQYF.

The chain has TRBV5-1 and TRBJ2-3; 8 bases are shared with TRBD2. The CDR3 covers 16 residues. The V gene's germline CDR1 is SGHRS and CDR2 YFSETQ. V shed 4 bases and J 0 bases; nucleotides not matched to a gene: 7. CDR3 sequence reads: CASSVWSGGSTDTQYF. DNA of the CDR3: TGCGCCAGCAGCGTGTGGAGCGGGGGAAGCACAGATACGCAGTATTTT.

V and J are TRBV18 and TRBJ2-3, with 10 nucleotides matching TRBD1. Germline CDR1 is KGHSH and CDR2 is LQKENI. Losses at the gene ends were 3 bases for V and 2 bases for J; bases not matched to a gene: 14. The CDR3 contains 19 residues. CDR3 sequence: CASSPRDRGRPINTDTQYF. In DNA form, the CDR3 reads TGTGCCAGCTCACCCCGGGACAGGGGAAGGCCCATCAACACAGATACGCAGTATTTT.

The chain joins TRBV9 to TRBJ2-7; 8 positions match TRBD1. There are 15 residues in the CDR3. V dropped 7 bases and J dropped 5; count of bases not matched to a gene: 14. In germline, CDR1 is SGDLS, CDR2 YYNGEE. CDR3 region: CASSETGTGFHEQYF. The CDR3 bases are TGTGCCAGCTCAGAAACCGGGACAGGCTTCCACGAGCAGTACTTC.

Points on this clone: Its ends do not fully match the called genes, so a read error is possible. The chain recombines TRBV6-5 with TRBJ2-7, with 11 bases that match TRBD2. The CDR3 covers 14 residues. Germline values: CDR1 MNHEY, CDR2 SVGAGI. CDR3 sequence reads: CASSDSGTSGEQYF. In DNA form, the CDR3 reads TGTGCCAGCAGTGACTCCGGGACTAGCGGCGAGCAGTACTTC.

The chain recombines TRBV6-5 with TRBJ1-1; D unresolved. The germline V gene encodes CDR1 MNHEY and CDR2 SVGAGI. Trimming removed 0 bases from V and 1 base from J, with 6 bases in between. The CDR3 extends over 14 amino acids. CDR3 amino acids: CASSYSVANTEAFF. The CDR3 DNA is TGTGCCAGCAGTTACTCTGTAGCGAACACTGAAGCTTTCTTT.

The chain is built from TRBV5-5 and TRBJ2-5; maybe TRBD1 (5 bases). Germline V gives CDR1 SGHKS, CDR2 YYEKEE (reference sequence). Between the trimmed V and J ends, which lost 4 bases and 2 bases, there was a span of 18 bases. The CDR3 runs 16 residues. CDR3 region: CASSAWTFTLQETQYF. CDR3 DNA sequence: TGTGCCAGCAGCGCCTGGACATTTACGTTACAAGAGACCCAGTACTTC.

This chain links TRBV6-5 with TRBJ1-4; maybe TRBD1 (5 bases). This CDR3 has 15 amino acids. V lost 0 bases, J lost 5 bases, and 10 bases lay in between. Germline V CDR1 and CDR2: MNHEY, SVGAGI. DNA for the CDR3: TGTGCCAGCAGTTACTCGAGCCAGGGAAATGAAAAACTGTTTTTT. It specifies CASSYSSQGNEKLFF.